These 7 T cell receptor beta chains share one sample of origin, sequenced in a study of T cells in Graves' hyperthyroidism and ophthalmopathy. The source material, RNA transcripts, was used to amplify TCR beta CDR3 regions. A set of HTBI primers served as the primers for a first-round RT-PCR of the TCR CDR3. TCRdb reprocessed the multiplex PCR reads via MiXCR and lists one record per CDR3 protein. The sample includes a few hundred thousand distinct CDR3 sequences, under 15% of them seen just once. The sequencing sample was made of blood. Every receptor here comes from a woman in her 30s with Graves' hyperthyroidism.

This chain joins TRBV29-1 and TRBJ2-3; D remains unclear. The germline V gene encodes CDR1 SQVTM and CDR2 ANQGSEA. This CDR3 region has 11 residues. V was clipped by 3 bases and J by 10 bases, with 11 bases between them. CDR3 residues: CSVDRALAQYF. In nucleotides, the CDR3 is TGCAGCGTTGATCGGGCCTTAGCGCAGTATTTT.

The V and J genes are TRBV27 and TRBJ2-1; 8 nucleotides agree with TRBD2. V was clipped by 2 bases and J by 9 bases; unmatched bases: 9. The CDR3 length is 15 residues. CDR1 and CDR2 from the germline V gene are MNHEY and SMNVEV (reference sequence). The CDR3: CASSLLGAGEIEQFF. In nucleotides, the CDR3 is TGTGCCAGCAGTTTACTTGGAGCGGGAGAGATTGAGCAGTTCTTC.

This clonotype appeared many times. The chain combines TRBV30 with TRBJ1-1; a possible D gene is TRBD1 (5 bases). This CDR3 has 16 amino acids. The germline V and J ends were trimmed by 0 bases and 1 base, with 15 bases remaining between them. Germline-derived CDR1 and CDR2 are GTSNPN and SVGIG (reference sequence). The CDR3 sequence: CAWSVRRGGGNTEAFF. For the CDR3, the DNA is TGTGCCTGGAGTGTACGTAGGGGAGGAGGGAACACTGAAGCTTTCTTT.

This clonotype was seen a handful of times. This chain uses TRBV3-1 with TRBJ1-4, with D maybe TRBD1 (5 bases). The CDR3 is 15 residues long. Looked up from germline, CDR1 is LGHDT and CDR2 is YNNKEL (reference sequence). Deletions cut 1 base from V and 8 bases from J, with 14 bases between. The CDR3 loop is CASSQGAGPTEKLFF. As DNA, the CDR3 is TGTGCCAGCAGCCAAGGAGCAGGGCCGACGGAAAAACTGTTTTTT.

This clonotype was recorded at least ten times. The chain recombines TRBV28 with TRBJ2-3; possibly TRBD1 or TRBD2 for D (6 bases each). The CDR3 runs to 16 residues. Trimming took off 4 bases at V and 5 bases at J, with 19 bases between the two ends. CDR1 MDHEN and CDR2 SYDVKM come from the germline V gene. Written as DNA, the CDR3 is TGTGCCAGCAGTTCTCACCCCGGGGGCCATGGAGATACGCAGTATTTT. Amino acid sequence: CASSSHPGGHGDTQYF. Variable domain in full (rest from reference TRBV28 and TRBJ2-3): DVKVTQSSRYLVKRTGEKVFLECVQDMDHENMFWYRQDPGLGLRLIYFSYDVKMKEKGDIPEGYSVSREKKERFSLILESASTNQTSMYLCASSSHPGGHGDTQYFGPGTRLTVL.

This clonotype appeared many times. The chain combines TRBV12-3 or TRBV12-4 with TRBJ2-1, with 10 nucleotides matching TRBD2. Trimming cost V 3 bases and J 9 bases; bases outside gene matches: 5. This CDR3 is 14 amino acids long. In DNA, the CDR3 is TGTGCCAGCAGTTTGGGAAGCGGGAGGGGTGAGCAGTTCTTC. This translates into CASSLGSGRGEQFF.

The chain joins TRBV6-1 to TRBJ1-3; 9 bases fit TRBD1. The CDR3 runs 19 residues. After removal of 0 bases from V and 0 bases from J, the junction contained 9 bases not matched to a gene. The germline V gene encodes CDR1 MNHNS and CDR2 SASEGT. The CDR3 region has the DNA TGTGCCAGCAGTGAAGCGGGGGGGGGACAGGGTAGCTCTGGAAACACCATATATTTT. It yields the protein CASSEAGGGQGSSGNTIYF.